This entry lists 24 T cell receptor beta chains sequenced from one sample in a study of blood T cell repertoires in COVID-19. Assay used: immunoSEQ multiplex PCR; TCRdb lists only in-frame clones, some missing. The profile shows some 220,000 clones, 65% to 85% of them singletons. The sequencing sample was made of peripheral blood. These receptors all stem from a woman aged 55-70 years with acute or convalescent COVID-19.

This clone was detected only a few times. The rearrangement uses TRBV5-4 and TRBJ2-7; possibly TRBD1 for D (5 bases). Trimming took off 4 bases at V and 0 bases at J, with 11 bases between the two ends. CDR1 SGHNT and CDR2 YYREEE come from the germline V gene (reference sequence). CDR3 length equals 14 residues. In DNA form, the CDR3 reads TGTGCCAGCAGCCCAAGACAGAGCTCCTACGAGCAGTACTTC. Its protein is CASSPRQSSYEQYF.

V is TRBV6-5 and J is TRBJ1-3; TRBD1 is a possible D gene (6 bases). With 6 bases removed from V and 4 bases from J, the gap between germline ends came to 10 bases. The CDR3 runs to 13 residues. Germline CDR1 reads MNHEY; CDR2 reads SVGAGI. For the CDR3, the DNA is TGTGCCAGCAGACAGGGTGTAGGAAACACCATATATTTT. Its translation is CASRQGVGNTIYF.

This chain links TRBV9 with TRBJ1-3; D remains unclear. Germline values: CDR1 SGDLS, CDR2 YYNGEE. This CDR3 has 15 residues. V was cut by 4 bases and J by 3 bases, with 14 bases left in between. The CDR3 loop is CASSPNQWSGNTIYF. The CDR3 DNA sequence: TGTGCCAGCAGCCCTAATCAGTGGAGTGGAAACACCATATATTTT. The full variable domain, completed using reference TRBV9 and TRBJ1-3, is DSGVTQTPKHLITATGQRVTLRCSPRSGDLSVYWYQQSLDQGLQFLIQYYNGEERAKGNILERFSAQQFPDLHSELNLSSLELGDSALYFCASSPNQWSGNTIYFGEGSWLTVV.

J is TRBJ1-1 and V is TRBV30, with 7 nucleotides matching TRBD1. V was pared by 6 bases and J by 7 bases, with 11 bases of the junction left unmatched. This CDR3 contains 13 residues. The germline gives CDR1 GTSNPN, CDR2 SVGIG (reference sequence). The chain's CDR3 is CACSQWGQLEAFF. The CDR3 region has the DNA TGTGCCTGCTCCCAGTGGGGACAGCTTGAAGCTTTCTTT.

The rearrangement uses TRBV5-1 and TRBJ2-3; tentatively, D is TRBD2 (5 bases). With 0 bases removed from V and 2 bases from J, the gap between germline ends came to 10 bases. Looked up from germline, CDR1 is SGHRS and CDR2 is YFSETQ. The CDR3 has 15 residues. CDR3 residues: CASSLAGKHTDTQYF. The CDR3 coding sequence is TGCGCCAGCAGCTTGGCGGGAAAACACACAGATACGCAGTATTTT.

This chain joins TRBV3-1 (or the pseudogene TRBV3-2) and TRBJ1-6; 8 bases fit TRBD1. Germline V lookup: CDR1 LGHDT, CDR2 YNNKEL (reference sequence). J lost 8 bases, V lost 4 bases, and 7 bases had no gene match. The CDR3 spans 15 residues. The CDR3 DNA follows: TGTGCCAGCAGCCGTACCGGACAGGGACATTCACCCCTCCACTTT. Translated, it gives CASSRTGQGHSPLHF.

The V and J genes are TRBV2 and TRBJ2-3; D might be TRBD1 (5 bases). Per the germline V gene, CDR1 is SNHLY and CDR2 is FYNNEI. CDR3 length: 13 amino acids. Trimming stripped 8 bases from V and 2 bases from J, with 11 bases between. The CDR3 reads CASGATNTDTQYF. In DNA form, the CDR3 reads TGTGCCAGCGGGGCTACAAACACAGATACGCAGTATTTT.

J is TRBJ2-7 and V is TRBV6-5; no clear D. Germline CDR1 MNHEY, CDR2 SVGAGI. Trimming took off 7 bases at V and 0 bases at J, with 10 bases between the two ends. The CDR3 is 13 amino acids. The CDR3 region has the DNA TGTGCCAGCATGACAATTAGCTCCTACGAGCAGTACTTC. Amino acid sequence: CASMTISSYEQYF.

V usage is TRBV7-6 and J usage is TRBJ1-6, with D hard to call. Germline values: CDR1 SGHVS, CDR2 FNYEAQ. This CDR3 spans 13 amino acids. Trimming removed 3 bases at V and 6 bases at J, with 6 bases between. DNA for the CDR3: TGTGCCAGCAGCTTCTCGTCTAATTCACCCCTCCACTTT. It translates to CASSFSSNSPLHF.

The rearrangement links TRBV7-7 to TRBJ2-5; 11 bases line up with TRBD1. Looked up from germline, CDR1 is SSHAT and CDR2 is FNYEAQ (reference sequence). Losses at the gene ends were 4 bases for V and 5 bases for J; bases not matched to a gene: 6. The CDR3 loop spans 15 amino acids. CDR3 protein: CASSYRTGGRETQYF. CDR3 in DNA: TGTGCCAGCAGCTACCGGACAGGGGGCAGGGAGACCCAGTACTTC. The full variable domain, its missing parts supplied by reference TRBV7-7 and TRBJ2-5, is GAGVSQSPRYKVTKRGQDVTLRCDPISSHATLYWYQQALGQGPEFLTYFNYEAQPDKSGLPSDRFSAERPEGSISTLTIQRTEQRDSAMYRCASSYRTGGRETQYFGPGTRLLVL.

This rearrangement joins TRBV2 to TRBJ1-6; TRBD1 matches at 8 bases. The CDR3 totals 15 residues. V dropped 4 bases and J dropped 12; count of bases not matched to a gene: 11. Germline assignment: CDR1 SNHLY and CDR2 FYNNEI. CDR3 sequence (DNA): TGTGCCAGCAGTGCCTCTGGACAGGGCCGAGGACCCCTCCACTTT. Translating it yields CASSASGQGRGPLHF. The full variable domain, its missing parts supplied by reference TRBV2 and TRBJ1-6, is EPEVTQTPSHQVTQMGQEVILRCVPISNHLYFYWYRQILGQKVEFLVSFYNNEISEKSEIFDDQFSVERPDGSNFTLKIRSTKLEDSAMYFCASSASGQGRGPLHFGNGTRLTVT.

V is TRBV19 and J is TRBJ2-1; perhaps TRBD1 as D (5 bases). This CDR3 contains 14 residues. V lost 7 bases, J lost 8 bases, and 18 bases lay in between. Per germline, CDR1 LNHDA and CDR2 SQIVND (reference sequence). CDR3 in amino acids: CASTDRAGGDEQFF. CDR3 bases: TGTGCCAGTACCGACAGAGCCGGTGGGGATGAGCAGTTCTTC.

This chain links TRBV7-9 with TRBJ2-3, with 10 bases lining up with TRBD1. The germline V gene encodes CDR1 SEHNR and CDR2 FQNEAQ (reference sequence). V lost 5 bases to trimming and J lost 5 bases; unmatched junction nucleotides: 7. The CDR3 contains 15 residues. The CDR3: CASSRDRGGVDTQYF. In nucleotides, the CDR3 is TGTGCCAGCAGCCGGGACAGGGGTGGGGTAGATACGCAGTATTTT.

V is TRBV5-6 and J is TRBJ1-2; D is unresolved. V was trimmed by 0 bases and J by 5 bases, leaving 5 bases between them. CDR3 length: 12 residues. Germline V lookup: CDR1 SGHDT, CDR2 YYEEEE. The CDR3 DNA follows: TGTGCCAGCAGCTTGGAGAGTTATGGCTACACCTTC. Residues: CASSLESYGYTF.

This clone was detected once. J is TRBJ1-1 and V is TRBV11-2; D gene uncertain. V was pared by 4 bases and J by 7 bases, with 16 bases between. This CDR3 contains 14 residues. CDR1 SGHAT and CDR2 FQNNGV come from the germline V gene. CDR3 in amino acids: CASSSRLSRLEAFF. The CDR3 coding sequence is TGTGCCAGCAGCTCAAGATTGTCGCGGCTTGAAGCTTTCTTT.

J is TRBJ2-3 and V is TRBV6-1; no firm D call. The CDR3 length is 15 residues. CDR1 is MNHNS and CDR2 is SASEGT in the germline V gene. V lost 2 bases to trimming and J lost 3 bases, with 12 bases between them. The CDR3 reads CASSEYPSRTDTQYF. As DNA, the CDR3 is TGTGCCAGCAGTGAATATCCCTCTAGAACAGATACGCAGTATTTT.

V is TRBV7-3 and J is TRBJ1-1, with D possibly matching TRBD1 (5 bases). Germline CDR1 and CDR2: SGHTA and FQGTGA. V was pared by 5 bases and J by 3 bases, with 19 bases between. The CDR3 is made up of 16 amino acids. The CDR3 loop reads CASSIIPGEWDTEAFF. CDR3 DNA: TGTGCCAGCAGCATAATCCCGGGGGAGTGGGACACTGAAGCTTTCTTT.

The V gene is TRBV19, the J gene TRBJ1-2, with TRBD1 as a possible D gene (6 bases). The CDR3 contains 13 residues. Germline CDR1 LNHDA, CDR2 SQIVND (reference sequence). Between the trimmed V and J ends, which lost 2 bases and 3 bases, there was a span of 7 bases. DNA of the CDR3: TGTGCCAGTAGTATAAACAGGGACTATGGCTACACCTTC. Amino acids: CASSINRDYGYTF.

This CDR3 is CASSGGFEQFF. CDR3 bases: TGTGCCAGCAGCGGGGGATTTGAGCAGTTCTTC. The chain recombines TRBV28 with TRBJ2-1; tentative D call: TRBD2 (6 bases). Germline V gives CDR1 MDHEN, CDR2 SYDVKM. The V and J ends lost 6 bases and 9 bases respectively, with 9 bases between them. CDR3 size: 11 residues.

This chain connects TRBV18 to TRBJ1-2; possibly TRBD1 for D (6 bases). CDR3 size: 15 residues. The germline CDR1 and CDR2 sequences are KGHSH and LQKENI. V lost 1 base to trimming and J lost 7 bases, with 16 bases between them. This chain's CDR3 is CASSPRRGPGGGYTF. The CDR3 DNA follows: TGTGCCAGCTCACCACGCAGGGGACCAGGAGGTGGCTACACCTTC.

The V gene is TRBV30, the J gene TRBJ1-2; 10 bases are shared with TRBD1. J gave up 7 bases and V 5 bases, and 7 bases lay outside the gene matches. This CDR3 contains 13 residues. Germline lookup yields CDR1 GTSNPN and CDR2 SVGIG (reference sequence). This chain's CDR3 is CAWATGGSLGYTF. CDR3 bases: TGTGCCTGGGCGACAGGGGGCTCTCTTGGCTACACCTTC.

The rearrangement joins TRBV19 to TRBJ2-5; TRBD2 matches at 7 bases. The germline CDR1 and CDR2 sequences are LNHDA and SQIVND (reference sequence). The CDR3 consists of 16 residues. V trimming: 5 bases; J trimming: 4 bases; junction bases outside the gene matches: 13. This chain's CDR3 is CASSPAGVAGGETQYF. The CDR3 region has the DNA TGTGCCAGTAGTCCGGCGGGGGTGGCCGGCGGAGAGACCCAGTACTTC.

The chain carries TRBV13 and TRBJ1-3, with D possibly matching TRBD1 (5 bases). V was pared by 2 bases and J by 0 bases, with 14 bases between. The germline CDR1 and CDR2 sequences are PRHDT and FYEKMQ (reference sequence). The CDR3 totals 17 residues. CDR3 bases: TGTGCCAGCAGCTTAAGGAGGGGCCGCGCCTCTGGAAACACCATATATTTT. Translating gives CASSLRRGRASGNTIYF.

This rearrangement joins TRBV5-8 to TRBJ1-1; no clear D. V shed 0 bases and J shed 6 bases, with 12 bases lying between them. The CDR3 sequence is 14 residues long. Germline lookup yields CDR1 SGHTS and CDR2 YDEGEE. The CDR3 DNA is TGTGCCAGCAGCTTGGATGGGGAGAAACCTGAAGCTTTCTTT. It codes for CASSLDGEKPEAFF.